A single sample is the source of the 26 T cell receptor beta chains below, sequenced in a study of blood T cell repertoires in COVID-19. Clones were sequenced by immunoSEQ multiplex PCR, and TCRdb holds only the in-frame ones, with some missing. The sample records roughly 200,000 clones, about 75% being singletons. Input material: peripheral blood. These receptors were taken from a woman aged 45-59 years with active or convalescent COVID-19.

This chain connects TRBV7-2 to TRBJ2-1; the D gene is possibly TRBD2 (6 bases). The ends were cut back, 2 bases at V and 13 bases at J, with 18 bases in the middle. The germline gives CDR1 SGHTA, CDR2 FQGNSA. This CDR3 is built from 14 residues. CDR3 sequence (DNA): TGTGCCAGCAGCTTAAGGGGAGGTCAGGGCCTCCAGTTCTTC. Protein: CASSLRGGQGLQFF.

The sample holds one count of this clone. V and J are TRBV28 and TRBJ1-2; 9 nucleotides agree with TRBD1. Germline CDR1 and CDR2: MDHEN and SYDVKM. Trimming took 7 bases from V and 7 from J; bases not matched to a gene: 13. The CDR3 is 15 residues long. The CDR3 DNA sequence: TGTGCCAGCAACAAAGGCGGGACAGGGCTTGTTGGCTACACCTTC. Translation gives CASNKGGTGLVGYTF.

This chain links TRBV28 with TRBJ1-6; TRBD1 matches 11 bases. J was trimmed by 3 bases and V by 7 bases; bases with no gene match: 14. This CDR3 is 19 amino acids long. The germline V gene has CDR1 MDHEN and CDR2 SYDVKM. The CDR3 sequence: CASTPTNPGQGDYNSPLHF. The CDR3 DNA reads TGTGCCAGCACCCCCACGAATCCGGGACAGGGGGACTATAATTCACCCCTCCACTTT.

The CDR3 coding sequence is TGTGCCACCATATACTTGGGACAGAAGGAACAGCCCCAGCATTTT. Protein: CATIYLGQKEQPQHF. J is TRBJ1-5 and V is TRBV6-4; TRBD1 matches 7 bases. Germline values: CDR1 MRHNA, CDR2 SNTAGT. The CDR3 contains 15 residues. J was trimmed by 7 bases and V by 10 bases; bases with no gene match: 16.

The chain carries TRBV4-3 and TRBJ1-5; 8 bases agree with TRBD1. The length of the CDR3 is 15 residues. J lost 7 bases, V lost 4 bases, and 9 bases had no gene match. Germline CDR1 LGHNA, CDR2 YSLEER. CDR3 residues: CASSLDRDSQQPQHF. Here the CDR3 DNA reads TGCGCCAGCAGCCTGGACAGGGACTCACAGCAGCCCCAGCATTTT.

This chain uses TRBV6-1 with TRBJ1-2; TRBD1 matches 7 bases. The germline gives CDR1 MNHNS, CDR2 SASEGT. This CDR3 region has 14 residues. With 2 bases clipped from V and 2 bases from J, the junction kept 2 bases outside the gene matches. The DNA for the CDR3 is TGTGCCAGCAGTGAAAGGGGGCCCAACTATGGCTACACCTTC. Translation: CASSERGPNYGYTF.

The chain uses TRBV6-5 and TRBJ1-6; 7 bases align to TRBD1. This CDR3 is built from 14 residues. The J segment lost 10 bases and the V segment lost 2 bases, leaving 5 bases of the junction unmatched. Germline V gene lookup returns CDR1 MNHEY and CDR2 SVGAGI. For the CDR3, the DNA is TGTGCCAGCAGTTACGACAGGGTGGGGTCACCCCTCCACTTT. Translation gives CASSYDRVGSPLHF.

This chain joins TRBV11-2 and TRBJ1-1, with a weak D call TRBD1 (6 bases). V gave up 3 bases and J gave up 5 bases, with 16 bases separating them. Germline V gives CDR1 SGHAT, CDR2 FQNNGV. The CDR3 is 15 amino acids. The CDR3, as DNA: TGTGCCAGCAGCTTCCTTCAGGGGAGGGGAACTGAAGCTTTCTTT. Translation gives CASSFLQGRGTEAFF.

This CDR3 reads CATSAYSNRDEGYTF. CDR3 coding DNA: TGTGCCACCAGTGCTTACTCAAACAGGGACGAAGGCTACACCTTC. The rearrangement links TRBV24-1 to TRBJ1-2; weak D call: TRBD1 (6 bases). This CDR3 comprises 15 residues. Germline values: CDR1 KGHDR, CDR2 SFDVKD. The germline V and J ends were trimmed by 5 bases and 8 bases, with 20 bases remaining between them.

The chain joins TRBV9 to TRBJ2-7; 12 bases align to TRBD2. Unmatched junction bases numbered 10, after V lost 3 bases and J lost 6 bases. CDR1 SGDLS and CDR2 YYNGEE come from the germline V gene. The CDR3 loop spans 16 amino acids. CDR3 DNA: TGTGCCAGCAGCGGGCCGACTAGCGGGGGCGGAGGCGAGCAGTACTTC. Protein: CASSGPTSGGGGEQYF.

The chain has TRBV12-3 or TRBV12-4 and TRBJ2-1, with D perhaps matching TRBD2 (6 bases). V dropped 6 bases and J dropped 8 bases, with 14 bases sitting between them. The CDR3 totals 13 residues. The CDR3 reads CASSPRRRDEQFF. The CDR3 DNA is TGTGCCAGCAGCCCGAGACGGAGGGATGAGCAGTTCTTC.

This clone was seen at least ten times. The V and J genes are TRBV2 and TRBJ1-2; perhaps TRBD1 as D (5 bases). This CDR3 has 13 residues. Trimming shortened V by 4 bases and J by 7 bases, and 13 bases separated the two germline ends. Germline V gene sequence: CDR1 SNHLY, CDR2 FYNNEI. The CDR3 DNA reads TGTGCCAGCAGTGTCGGCGGGGGAGGTGGCTACACCTTC. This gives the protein CASSVGGGGGYTF. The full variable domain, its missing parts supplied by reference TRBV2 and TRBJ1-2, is EPEVTQTPSHQVTQMGQEVILRCVPISNHLYFYWYRQILGQKVEFLVSFYNNEISEKSEIFDDQFSVERPDGSNFTLKIRSTKLEDSAMYFCASSVGGGGGYTFGSGTRLTVV.

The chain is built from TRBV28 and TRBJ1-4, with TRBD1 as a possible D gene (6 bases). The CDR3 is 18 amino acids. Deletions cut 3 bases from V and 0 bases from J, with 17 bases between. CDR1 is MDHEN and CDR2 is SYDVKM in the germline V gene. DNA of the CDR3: TGTGCCAGCAGTTTTCAGACAGGACTTCCCGCAACTAATGAAAAACTGTTTTTT. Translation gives CASSFQTGLPATNEKLFF.

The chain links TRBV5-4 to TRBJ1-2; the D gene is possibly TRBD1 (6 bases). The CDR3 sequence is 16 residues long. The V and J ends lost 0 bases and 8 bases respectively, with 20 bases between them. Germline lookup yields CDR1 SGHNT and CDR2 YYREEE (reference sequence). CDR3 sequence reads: CASSLGGGRALGGYTF. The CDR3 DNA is TGTGCCAGCAGCTTGGGGGGGGGCCGGGCCCTCGGAGGCTACACCTTC.

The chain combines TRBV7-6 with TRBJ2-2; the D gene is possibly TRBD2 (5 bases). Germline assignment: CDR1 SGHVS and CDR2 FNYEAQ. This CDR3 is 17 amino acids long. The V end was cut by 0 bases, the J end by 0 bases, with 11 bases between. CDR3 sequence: CASSLALWESNTGELFF. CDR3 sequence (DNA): TGTGCCAGCAGCTTAGCATTGTGGGAGTCGAACACCGGGGAGCTGTTTTTT.

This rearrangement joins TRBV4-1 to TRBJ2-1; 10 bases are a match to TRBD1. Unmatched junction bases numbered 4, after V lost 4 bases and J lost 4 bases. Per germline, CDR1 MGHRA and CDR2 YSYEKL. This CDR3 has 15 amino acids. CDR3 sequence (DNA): TGCGCCAGCAGCCCCGGGACAGGGGTTTACAATGAGCAGTTCTTC. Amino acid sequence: CASSPGTGVYNEQFF.

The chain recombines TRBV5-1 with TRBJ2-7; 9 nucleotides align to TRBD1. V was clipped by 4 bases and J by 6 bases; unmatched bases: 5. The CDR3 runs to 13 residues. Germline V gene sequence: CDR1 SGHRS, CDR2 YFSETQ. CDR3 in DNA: TGCGCCAGCAGCAATGGACAGGGGTTCGAGCAGTACTTC. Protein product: CASSNGQGFEQYF.

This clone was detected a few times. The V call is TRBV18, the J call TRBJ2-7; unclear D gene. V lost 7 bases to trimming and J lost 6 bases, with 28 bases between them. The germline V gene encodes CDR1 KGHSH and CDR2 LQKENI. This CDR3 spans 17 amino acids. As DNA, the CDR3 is TGTGCCAGCTGCAGCAGATCCGACTCGCGCCAGTTGGGCGAGCAGTACTTC. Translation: CASCSRSDSRQLGEQYF. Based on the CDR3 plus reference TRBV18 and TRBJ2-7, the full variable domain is NAGVMQNPRHLVRRRGQEARLRCSPMKGHSHVYWYRQLPEEGLKFMVYLQKENIIDESGMPKERFSAEFPKEGPSILRIQQVVRGDSAAYFCASCSRSDSRQLGEQYFGPGTRLTVT.

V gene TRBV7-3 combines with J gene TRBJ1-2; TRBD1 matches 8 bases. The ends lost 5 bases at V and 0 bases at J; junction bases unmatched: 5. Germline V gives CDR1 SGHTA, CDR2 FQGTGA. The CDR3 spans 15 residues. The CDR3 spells CASSEQGQANYGYTF. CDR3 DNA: TGTGCCAGCAGCGAACAGGGACAGGCTAACTATGGCTACACCTTC. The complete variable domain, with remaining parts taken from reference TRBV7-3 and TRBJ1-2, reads GAGVSQTPSNKVTEKGKYVELRCDPISGHTALYWYRQSLGQGPEFLIYFQGTGAADDSGLPNDRFFAVRPEGSVSTLKIQRTERGDSAVYLCASSEQGQANYGYTFGSGTRLTVV.

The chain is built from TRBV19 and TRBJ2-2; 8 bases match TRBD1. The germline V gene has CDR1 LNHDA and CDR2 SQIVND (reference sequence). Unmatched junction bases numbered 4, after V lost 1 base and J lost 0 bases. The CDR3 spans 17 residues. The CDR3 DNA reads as TGTGCCAGTAGTATAGGACAGGGGATTGCGAACACCGGGGAGCTGTTTTTT. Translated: CASSIGQGIANTGELFF.

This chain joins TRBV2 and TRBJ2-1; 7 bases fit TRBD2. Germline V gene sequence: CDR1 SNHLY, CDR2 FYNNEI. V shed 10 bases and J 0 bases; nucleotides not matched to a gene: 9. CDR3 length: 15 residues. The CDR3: CAIPRAGSSYNEQFF. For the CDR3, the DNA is TGTGCCATCCCCAGAGCGGGAAGCTCCTACAATGAGCAGTTCTTC.

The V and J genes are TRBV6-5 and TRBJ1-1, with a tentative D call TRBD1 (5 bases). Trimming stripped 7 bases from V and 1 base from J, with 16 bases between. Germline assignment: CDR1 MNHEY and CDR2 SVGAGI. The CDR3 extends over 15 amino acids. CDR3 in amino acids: CASTASGGKNTEAFF. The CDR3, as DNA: TGTGCCAGCACCGCCTCGGGGGGGAAGAACACTGAAGCTTTCTTT.

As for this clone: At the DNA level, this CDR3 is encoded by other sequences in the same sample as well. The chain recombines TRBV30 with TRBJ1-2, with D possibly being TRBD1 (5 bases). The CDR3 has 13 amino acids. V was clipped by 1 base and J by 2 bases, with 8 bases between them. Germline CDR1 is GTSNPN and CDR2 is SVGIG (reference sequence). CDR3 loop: CAWSDQGNYGYTF. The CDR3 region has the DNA TGTGCCTGGAGTGACCAGGGCAACTATGGCTACACCTTC.

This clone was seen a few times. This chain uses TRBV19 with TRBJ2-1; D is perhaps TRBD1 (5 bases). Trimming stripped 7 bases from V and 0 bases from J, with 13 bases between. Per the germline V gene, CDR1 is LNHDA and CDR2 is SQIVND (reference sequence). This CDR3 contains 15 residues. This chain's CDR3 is CASMGRTSSYNEQFF. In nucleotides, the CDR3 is TGTGCCAGTATGGGGCGGACCAGCTCCTACAATGAGCAGTTCTTC.

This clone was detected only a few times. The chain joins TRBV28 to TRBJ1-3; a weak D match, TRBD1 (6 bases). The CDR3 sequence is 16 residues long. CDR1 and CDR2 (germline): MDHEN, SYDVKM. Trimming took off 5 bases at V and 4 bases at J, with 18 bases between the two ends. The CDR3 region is CASSGGGHLPGNTIYF. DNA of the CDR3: TGTGCCAGCAGTGGGGGCGGACATCTTCCCGGAAACACCATATATTTT.

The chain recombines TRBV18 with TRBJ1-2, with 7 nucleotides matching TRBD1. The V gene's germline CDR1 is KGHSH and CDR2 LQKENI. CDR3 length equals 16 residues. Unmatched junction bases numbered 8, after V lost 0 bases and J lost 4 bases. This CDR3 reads CASSPPRDRFGYGYTF. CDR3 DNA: TGTGCCAGCTCACCACCCCGGGACAGATTTGGCTATGGCTACACCTTC.